This TCR beta chain was profiled in a study of shared clonotypes between healthy human individuals. This CDR3 is 18 amino acids long. The germline V gene has CDR1 SGDLS and CDR2 YYNGEE. V lost 1 base and J 5 bases, leaving 25 bases between the germline ends. Unsorted PBMC replicate PCRs used 300 to 350 ng DNA, 25,000 to 35,000 T cell genomes. The table came from immunoSEQ multiplex PCR; TCRdb's copy has only in-frame clones and leaves some out. In the table there are more than 400,000 clones, 78% of which are singletons. Donors had no recently reported acute infections or vaccinations and were HIV-negative. Caucasian adults residing in Nashville, Tennessee made up all the donors.

The TCR was taken from a woman aged 40 to 50 in good health. Some clones in this sample may be carry-over from other donors' samples. V usage is TRBV9 and J usage is TRBJ2-7, with D tentatively TRBD1 (6 bases). The source material was PBMCs. For the CDR3, the DNA is TGTGCCAGCAGCGTATCCCCCCACTCGGTGGGGGCTTTCAACGAGCAGTACTTC. Translating it yields CASSVSPHSVGAFNEQYF.